This passage covers 18 T cell receptor beta chains from one sample sequenced in a study of shared clonotypes between healthy human individuals. Assay: immunoSEQ multiplex PCR; the TCRdb copy retains only in-frame clones and omits some. The repertoire has some 2,000,000 clones, 95% of them found once; the top ten carry 0.13%. Sequencing was performed on naive CD4+ T cells sorted from blood. The subset was: CD45RA+ positively selected. The source is a man younger than 35 in good health.

This clone was seen just once. The gene calls are TRBV6-1 and TRBJ2-7, with D possibly TRBD1 on 6 matching bases. Looked up from germline, CDR1 is MNHNS and CDR2 is SASEGT. The length of the CDR3 is 12 residues. The germline V and J ends were trimmed by 4 bases and 9 bases, with 13 bases remaining between them. In DNA, the CDR3 is TGTGCCAGCAGTGCAGGGGCCGGTGGGCAGTACTTC. The encoded protein is CASSAGAGGQYF.

The genes are TRBV5-4 and TRBJ2-5, with 12 bases identical to TRBD2. Losses at the gene ends were 2 bases for V and 1 base for J; bases not matched to a gene: 3. The CDR3 covers 16 residues. The germline V gene encodes CDR1 SGHNT and CDR2 YYREEE (reference sequence). The CDR3 protein is CASSFGTSGFQETQYF. In DNA, the CDR3 is TGTGCCAGCAGCTTTGGGACTAGCGGGTTCCAAGAGACCCAGTACTTC.

This chain joins TRBV19 and TRBJ2-5; D remains ambiguous. The DNA end is a closer match to TRBJ2-7, so the J assignment may be wrong. The CDR3 consists of 15 residues. The germline V gene has CDR1 LNHDA and CDR2 SQIVND (reference sequence). CDR3 DNA: TGTGCCAGTAGTATAGCGTCTAGTGTCGGGTACGAGCAGTACTTC. This codes for CASSIASSVGYEQYF.

Worth noting for this clone: Other DNA variants within this sample encode the same CDR3. V usage is TRBV6-5 and J usage is TRBJ1-1, with 8 bases matching TRBD1. In germline, CDR1 is MNHEY, CDR2 SVGAGI. J lost 1 base, V lost 0 bases, and 1 base had no gene match. This CDR3 comprises 15 residues. The CDR3 spells CASSYSGTGNTEAFF. As DNA, the CDR3 is TGTGCCAGCAGTTACTCAGGGACAGGGAACACTGAAGCTTTCTTT.

The rearrangement uses TRBV6-1 and TRBJ1-6; unclear D gene. The CDR3 extends over 15 amino acids. Germline loops: CDR1 MNHNS, CDR2 SASEGT. Trimming cost V 6 bases and J 9 bases, with 18 bases left between them. DNA of the CDR3: TGTGCCAGCAGGGTCGACCGGGAGTACCCTTCACCCCTCCACTTT. This encodes CASRVDREYPSPLHF.

Regarding this clone: The sample carries other DNA sequences with the same CDR3. The V and J genes are TRBV30 and TRBJ2-5; D is undetermined. Germline CDR1 and CDR2: GTSNPN and SVGIG (reference sequence). V lost 1 base and J 5 bases, leaving 5 bases between the germline ends. The CDR3 has 11 residues. The CDR3 sequence is CAWSAEETQYF. The CDR3 nucleotides are TGTGCCTGGAGTGCCGAGGAGACCCAGTACTTC.

The chain recombines TRBV25-1 with TRBJ2-2, with TRBD1 as a possible D gene (5 bases). The V end lost 8 bases, the J end lost 9 bases, and 16 bases lay between the germline ends. The CDR3 extends over 13 amino acids. CDR1 and CDR2 from the germline V gene are MGHDK and SYGVNS. CDR3 protein: CASSRGDGWELFF. In DNA, the CDR3 is TGTGCCAGCTCAAGGGGCGATGGTTGGGAGCTGTTTTTT.

Points on this clone: The junction and the germline gene differ at one end; a read error may be behind it. This chain uses TRBV7-7 with TRBJ2-1, with TRBD2 matching over 7 bases. The CDR3 has 16 amino acids. The V gene's germline CDR1 is SSHAT and CDR2 FNYEAQ (reference sequence). The CDR3 sequence is CASSLGGRVGYNEQFF. CDR3 DNA sequence: TGTGCTAGCAGCTTAGGCGGGAGAGTTGGGTACAATGAGCAGTTCTTC.

V gene TRBV27 combines with J gene TRBJ1-2; 9 positions match TRBD1. The junction had 10 bases not matched to a gene; V was cut back by 6 bases and J by 8 bases. The CDR3 totals 14 residues. CDR1 is MNHEY and CDR2 is SMNVEV in the germline V gene (reference sequence). CDR3 DNA sequence: TGTGCCAGCAGCATGATACAGGGGGCGCCCGGCTACACCTTC. Translating it yields CASSMIQGAPGYTF.

Comment on this clone: Other DNA sequences within the sample encode an identical CDR3. The CDR3 protein is CAISGQGADTEAFF. The DNA of the CDR3 is TGTGCCATCAGTGGGCAGGGGGCGGACACTGAAGCTTTCTTT. The J gene is TRBJ1-1, the V gene TRBV10-3; TRBD1 aligns across 8 bases. The V segment lost 4 bases and the J segment 3 bases; nucleotides outside the gene matches: 4. Germline loops: CDR1 ENHRY, CDR2 SYGVKD. CDR3 length: 14 residues.

This chain links TRBV10-3 with TRBJ2-7; D call uncertain. The germline V and J ends were trimmed by 0 bases and 0 bases, with 9 bases remaining between them. The V gene's germline CDR1 is ENHRY and CDR2 SYGVKD. The CDR3 extends over 15 amino acids. The chain's CDR3 is CAISESASASYEQYF. The CDR3 DNA is TGTGCCATCAGTGAGTCCGCGTCTGCCTCCTACGAGCAGTACTTC.

This clone was recorded once. The V call is TRBV7-2, the J call TRBJ2-1; unclear D gene. V gave up 1 base and J gave up 8 bases, with 6 bases separating them. The germline V gene encodes CDR1 SGHTA and CDR2 FQGNSA. This CDR3 spans 12 amino acids. The CDR3: CASSLVAHEQFF. CDR3 DNA sequence: TGTGCCAGCAGCTTAGTAGCACATGAGCAGTTCTTC.

The rearrangement joins TRBV19 to TRBJ2-2; D is possibly TRBD1 or TRBD2 (5 bases each). CDR3 length: 16 residues. Germline-derived CDR1 and CDR2 are LNHDA and SQIVND (reference sequence). Trimming removed 5 bases at V and 2 bases at J, with 15 bases between. CDR3 bases: TGTGCCAGTAGTCCGTTAGGGACGGTAAACACCGGGGAGCTGTTTTTT. It translates to CASSPLGTVNTGELFF.

V and J are TRBV10-3 and TRBJ2-7, with TRBD2 matching over 7 bases. The V segment lost 11 bases and the J segment 5 bases; nucleotides outside the gene matches: 12. The CDR3 sequence is 13 residues long. The germline V gene encodes CDR1 ENHRY and CDR2 SYGVKD. The CDR3 sequence is CALRGVEGNEQYF. CDR3 DNA: TGTGCCCTCCGGGGGGTGGAGGGAAACGAGCAGTACTTC.

The V and J genes are TRBV18 and TRBJ1-6; 7 nucleotides line up with TRBD1. Per germline, CDR1 KGHSH and CDR2 LQKENI. V was clipped by 1 base and J by 3 bases; unmatched bases: 3. The CDR3 covers 16 residues. CDR3 DNA sequence: TGTGCCAGCTCACCACGGACAGGCGACTATAATTCACCCCTCCACTTT. Residues: CASSPRTGDYNSPLHF.

This sequence joins TRBV5-1 and TRBJ1-3; 9 positions match TRBD1. V lost 4 bases and J lost 0; bases outside the gene matches: 5. CDR3 size: 16 residues. The germline V gene has CDR1 SGHRS and CDR2 YFSETQ. The DNA for the CDR3 is TGCGCCAGCAGCCCAGGACAGGGGAGCTCTGGAAACACCATATATTTT. Its protein product is CASSPGQGSSGNTIYF.

With respect to this clone: In the same sample, other DNA sequences code for this CDR3. The V gene is TRBV6-5, the J gene TRBJ2-7; 11 nucleotides align to TRBD2. With 0 bases clipped from V and 4 bases from J, the junction kept 2 bases outside the gene matches. The germline V gene encodes CDR1 MNHEY and CDR2 SVGAGI. The CDR3 contains 15 residues. The CDR3 bases are TGTGCCAGCAGTTACTCGGTAGCGGGAGGGTACGAGCAGTACTTC. This encodes CASSYSVAGGYEQYF.

V usage is TRBV10-3 and J usage is TRBJ2-7; D possibly corresponds to TRBD1 (6 bases). CDR3 length equals 15 residues. Germline CDR1 and CDR2: ENHRY and SYGVKD. Between the trimmed V and J ends, which lost 4 bases and 0 bases, there was a span of 13 bases. CDR3 coding DNA: TGTGCCATCAGTGCTACAGGGATGAGCTCCTACGAGCAGTACTTC. Translated, it gives CAISATGMSSYEQYF.